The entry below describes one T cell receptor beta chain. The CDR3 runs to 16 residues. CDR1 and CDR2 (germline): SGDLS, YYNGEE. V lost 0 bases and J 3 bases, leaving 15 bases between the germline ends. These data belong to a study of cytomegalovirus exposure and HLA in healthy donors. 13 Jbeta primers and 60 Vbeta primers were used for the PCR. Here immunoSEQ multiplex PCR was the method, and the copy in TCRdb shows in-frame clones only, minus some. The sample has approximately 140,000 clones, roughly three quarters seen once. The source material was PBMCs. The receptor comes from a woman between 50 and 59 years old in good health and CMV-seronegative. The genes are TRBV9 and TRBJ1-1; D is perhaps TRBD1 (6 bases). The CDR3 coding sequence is TGTGCCAGCAGCGTAGGGGGAGGGGGAATTGACACTGAAGCTTTCTTT. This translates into CASSVGGGGIDTEAFF.